One TCR beta chain is described in this entry. The clone's antigen remains unknown. No qualities accompany the bases; no much larger clone lies one base away. Participants in the prospective study were enrolled through a virtual design, were aged roughly 18 to 100 years, and lived in about two dozen United States geographic areas. In the prospective study, cohorts were assigned on the basis of participant-reported clinical history obtained from a screening survey and a study questionnaire. For ImmuneRACE Cohort 3, a participant was defined as recovered based on two consecutive negative NP/OP PCR tests, clearance by a healthcare professional, or resolution of symptoms. Each participant in the prospective study had whole blood, serum and a nasopharyngeal or oropharyngeal swab collected by mobile phlebotomists. Participants in the prospective study had the option to provide additional blood draws and questionnaires over a roughly 2-month period. Before DNA extraction, prospective study blood samples were shipped either frozen or at room temperature.

TCRbeta CDR3 regions were amplified from genomic DNA using the immunoSEQ Assay, a bias-controlled multiplex PCR. Turning to the authors' computational methods: The number of nucleated cells in each sample was estimated from the amplification of reference gene primers within the assay. To quantify the absolute abundance of each unique TCRbeta CDR3 rearrangement, sequence reads were collapsed and filtered. For each sample, productive Simpson clonality was calculated as the square root of Simpson's diversity index over productive rearrangements. TCRdb holds this immuneACCESS table with in-frame rearrangements only. Some clones are missing; in checked studies, unresolved V genes explain under half, and the rest has no known cause. For V, J and clone size, that table is used; D and trimming come from the DNA. This sample is represented by more than 200,000 clones; approximately 90% of them were singletons. The ten largest clonotypes hold around 4% of the sample.

This specimen belongs to a study of blood T cell repertoires in COVID-19 (dated by TCRdb to between 2020 and 2021). About the study as a whole: The collaborator samples originated in the United States, Italy and Spain and spanned the acute and convalescent phases of COVID-19. Where available, HLA class I and class II types were taken from metadata supplied by the sample provider and were not determined by assay-based typing. Deeply sampled blood TCRbeta repertoires from subjects exposed to, actively infected with, or recovered from COVID-19 were included in the dataset. The sample metadata nearly always contained a de-identified subject ID, COVID-19 status, age in years and sex. The repertoires were released in a freely available public database intended as a resource for research on the immune response to SARS-CoV-2. Samples were obtained from the ongoing ImmuneRACE study (first 160 participants) and from 1,200 or so subjects provided by 6 global collaborators. The prospective study material was composed of cDNA or gDNA derived from T cells, B-cell-depleted T cells, or PBMCs. Paper-wide results and their limitations: How much clinical and demographic metadata was included differed by source and by participant, and the metadata was provided uncurated.

V is trimmed back by 1 base and J by 0 bases, and the junction contains 14 bases that no gene match accounts for. There are 21 amino acids in the CDR3, from cysteine to phenylalanine inclusive. The CDR3 DNA has 63 bases and is translated from base 1. Per the germline V gene, MDHEN is the CDR1 and SYDVKM is the CDR2. Sequenced input: PBMCs or T cells enriched from blood (not recorded which). The sequence derives from a woman aged 30 to 39 who had recovered from COVID-19. The receptor chain draws on TRBV28 and TRBJ2-1; the central 11 bases match TRBD2. The bases read TGTGCCAGCAGTTTATCAGGATCCGGGACTAGCGGTATCTTCTCCTACAATGAGCAGTTCTTC. Its protein product is CASSLSGSGTSGIFSYNEQFF.